A few counts support the clone carrying this T cell receptor (beta chain). Antigen: not known. Since a much larger clone is just one base distant, this may be a read error. The authors ran a second PCR of 7 to 11 cycles using a sample-barcoded 5' primer and a J-beta primer mix. TCRdb itself ran the 5' RACE reads through MiXCR, one entry per CDR3 protein. The table records 540,000 or so distinct CDR3 sequences, roughly 43% of them present only once. Trimming cost V 0 bases and J 7 bases; bases outside gene matches: 9. This CDR3 region has 15 residues. Looked up from germline, CDR1 is SGHTA and CDR2 is FQGNSA. This record comes from a study of blood T cells in healthy people across ages. On the study more broadly: Every two T cells gave about one barcoded beta molecule via template switching.

Findings of the study overall: Versus aged donors, long-lived donors had higher diversity and more naive CD4+ cells.

The receptor was isolated from a man of 80 years or more in good health. What was sequenced was blood. The chain is built from TRBV7-2 and TRBJ2-7; TRBD2 agrees at 7 bases. The CDR3 DNA reads as TGTGCCAGCAGCTTAGCGTTCGGGGGGTACAATGAGCAGTACTTC. This sequence encodes CASSLAFGGYNEQYF.